The rows below give T cell receptor beta chains drawn from one sample of a study of blood T cell repertoires in COVID-19. The table came from immunoSEQ multiplex PCR; TCRdb's copy has only in-frame clones and leaves some out. Of around 170,000 clones listed, about 88% are singletons. Material: peripheral blood. The receptors were gathered from a man younger than 35 who had recovered from COVID-19. Both conserved end residues are part of each CDR3. A D gene is named only where the DNA matches it firmly. Size tells how often a clone was seen (once, few, many) or the class of an expanded clone, and some rows leave it out.

clone size: .; J gene: TRBJ2-3; V gene: TRBV14; D gene: .; CDR3 protein: CASSQERKGDTQYF; CDR3 DNA: TGTGCCAGCAGCCAAGAAAGGAAGGGGGATACGCAGTATTTT
clone size: .; J gene: TRBJ2-1; V gene: TRBV5-1; D gene: .; CDR3 protein: CASRGGSESNEQFF; CDR3 DNA: TGCGCCAGCAGAGGCGGTAGCGAATCCAATGAGCAGTTCTTC
clone size: .; J gene: TRBJ1-1; V gene: TRBV5-1; D gene: .; CDR3 protein: CASSLNGGNTEAFF; CDR3 DNA: TGCGCCAGCAGCTTAAACGGAGGGAACACTGAAGCTTTCTTT
clone size: .; J gene: TRBJ1-2; V gene: TRBV15; D gene: .; CDR3 protein: CATSRDSYGYTF; CDR3 DNA: TGTGCCACCAGCAGAGACAGCTATGGCTACACCTTC
clone size: few; J gene: TRBJ2-7; V gene: TRBV7-2; D gene: .; CDR3 protein: CASSDPTALAYEQYF; CDR3 DNA: TGTGCCAGCAGCGACCCGACGGCGCTAGCCTACGAGCAGTACTTC
clone size: .; J gene: TRBJ2-1; V gene: TRBV19; D gene: .; CDR3 protein: CASSMYGEGDYNEQFF; CDR3 DNA: TGTGCCAGTAGTATGTACGGGGAGGGGGACTACAATGAGCAGTTCTTC
clone size: .; J gene: TRBJ2-1; V gene: TRBV19; D gene: .; CDR3 protein: CASSSRQEQFF; CDR3 DNA: TGTGCCAGTAGTAGCAGGCAGGAGCAGTTCTTC
clone size: .; J gene: TRBJ1-2; V gene: TRBV28; D gene: .; CDR3 protein: CASSLRAGYGYTF; CDR3 DNA: TGTGCCAGCAGTTTGAGGGCAGGTTATGGCTACACCTTC
clone size: .; J gene: TRBJ2-1; V gene: TRBV11-2; D gene: TRBD2; CDR3 protein: CASSLVQGGSIFEQFF; CDR3 DNA: TGTGCCAGCAGCTTAGTTCAGGGCGGGAGCATCTTTGAGCAGTTCTTC
clone size: few; J gene: TRBJ2-5; V gene: TRBV5-5; D gene: TRBD2; CDR3 protein: CASSRTSGKGETQYF; CDR3 DNA: TGTGCCAGCAGCCGGACTAGCGGGAAAGGGGAGACCCAGTACTTC
clone size: .; J gene: TRBJ2-7; V gene: TRBV19; D gene: .; CDR3 protein: CASTVTRQSYEQYF; CDR3 DNA: TGTGCCAGTACGGTGACGAGACAGTCCTACGAGCAGTACTTC